The rows below give T cell receptor beta chains drawn from one sample of a study of T cells in localized non-small cell lung cancer. Profiled with immunoSEQ multiplex PCR; TCRdb holds only in-frame clones, not every one. The sample comprises around 78,000 clones, more than 70% of which are singletons, and 8% to 10% rests with the top ten. The input for sequencing was peripheral blood, taken before any cancer treatment. The source is a female donor older than 55 with stage I lung adenocarcinoma. CDR3s include the opening cysteine and the closing phenylalanine or tryptophan. A D gene is named only where the DNA matches it firmly. Size tells how often a clone was seen (once, few, many) or the class of an expanded clone, and some rows leave it out.

v_gene: TRBV6-5; abundance: NA; j_gene: TRBJ1-2; d_gene: TRBD1; len: 13; CDR3nt: TGTGCCAGCAGTTACGCAGGGGGCTATGGCTACACCTTC; CDR3aa: CASSYAGGYGYTF
v_gene: TRBV6-6; abundance: NA; j_gene: TRBJ1-2; d_gene: NA; len: 14; CDR3nt: TGTGCCAGCAGTTTCTTAGGAGACCGCTATGGCTACACCTTC; CDR3aa: CASSFLGDRYGYTF
v_gene: TRBV4-3; abundance: NA; j_gene: TRBJ2-7; d_gene: TRBD2; len: 15; CDR3nt: TGCGCCAGCAGCCTCGGGACTAGCGGAATCTACGAGCAGTACTTC; CDR3aa: CASSLGTSGIYEQYF
v_gene: TRBV7-8; abundance: NA; j_gene: TRBJ2-7; d_gene: TRBD2; len: 14; CDR3nt: TGTGCCAGCAGCTTAAAAACGGGACTAGCGGCCCTTCGCTTC; CDR3aa: CASSLKTGLAALRF
v_gene: TRBV27; abundance: NA; j_gene: TRBJ2-1; d_gene: TRBD2; len: 18; CDR3nt: TGTGCCAGCAGTTCTCGGACTAGCGGCCTCCAAACCTACAATGAGCAGTTCTTC; CDR3aa: CASSSRTSGLQTYNEQFF
v_gene: TRBV2; abundance: NA; j_gene: TRBJ2-7; d_gene: NA; len: 14; CDR3nt: TGTGCCAGCAGTGAGGGGAGGGGGACGAAAGAGCAGTACTTC; CDR3aa: CASSEGRGTKEQYF
v_gene: TRBV6-6; abundance: NA; j_gene: TRBJ1-5; d_gene: NA; len: 14; CDR3nt: TGTGCCAGCAGTTACCCCGGTTCCAATCAGCCCCAGCATTTT; CDR3aa: CASSYPGSNQPQHF
v_gene: TRBV9; abundance: many; j_gene: TRBJ2-7; d_gene: NA; len: 15; CDR3nt: TGTGCCAGCAGCGTAGATGGAAGGGTTCCCTCCGAGCAGTACTTC; CDR3aa: CASSVDGRVPSEQYF
v_gene: TRBV6-1; abundance: once; j_gene: TRBJ1-6; d_gene: TRBD1; len: 17; CDR3nt: TGTGCCAGCAGTGAAGCGAGACAGGGCCGAAATAATTCACCCCTCCACTTT; CDR3aa: CASSEARQGRNNSPLHF
v_gene: TRBV2; abundance: NA; j_gene: TRBJ2-3; d_gene: NA; len: 15; CDR3nt: TGTGCCAGCAGCCTGCAGGACAGAAGCACAGATACGCAGTATTTT; CDR3aa: CASSLQDRSTDTQYF
v_gene: TRBV30; abundance: once; j_gene: TRBJ2-5; d_gene: TRBD1; len: 12; CDR3nt: TGTGCCTGGAGCAGGGGGCGGGAGACCCAGTACTTC; CDR3aa: CAWSRGRETQYF
v_gene: TRBV28; abundance: NA; j_gene: TRBJ1-5; d_gene: TRBD1; len: 14; CDR3nt: TGTGCCAGCAGCGCAGGGGGTAGCAATCAGCCCCAGCATTTT; CDR3aa: CASSAGGSNQPQHF
v_gene: TRBV6-5; abundance: NA; j_gene: TRBJ2-1; d_gene: TRBD2; len: 14; CDR3nt: TGTGCCAGCAGTTACGAGCGGGAGATAGATGAGCAGTTCTTC; CDR3aa: CASSYEREIDEQFF
v_gene: TRBV25-1; abundance: NA; j_gene: TRBJ2-2; d_gene: TRBD1; len: 15; CDR3nt: TGTGCCAGCAGTGGCCGACAGGGGGAGATCGGGGAGCTGTTTTTT; CDR3aa: CASSGRQGEIGELFF
v_gene: TRBV5-1; abundance: NA; j_gene: TRBJ1-1; d_gene: NA; len: 15; CDR3nt: TGCGCCAGCAGCTTGGAGGCGGGCTCCCGCACTGAAGCTTTCTTT; CDR3aa: CASSLEAGSRTEAFF
v_gene: TRBV4-2; abundance: NA; j_gene: TRBJ2-1; d_gene: TRBD2; len: 16; CDR3nt: TGTGCCAGCAGCGTAGAGGGCGGGGGGGCCTGGAATGAGCAGTTCTTC; CDR3aa: CASSVEGGGAWNEQFF
v_gene: TRBV28; abundance: once; j_gene: TRBJ1-4; d_gene: NA; len: 17; CDR3nt: TGTGCCAGCAGTAGATCCGGGACAAAGGCAACTAATGAAAAACTGTTTTTT; CDR3aa: CASSRSGTKATNEKLFF
v_gene: TRBV19; abundance: NA; j_gene: TRBJ2-7; d_gene: NA; len: 12; CDR3nt: TGTGCCAGTGGGCCTTCCTCCTACGAGCAGTACTTC; CDR3aa: CASGPSSYEQYF
v_gene: TRBV19; abundance: NA; j_gene: TRBJ2-7; d_gene: TRBD1; len: 14; CDR3nt: TGTGCCAGTAGTATACCGGGACAGTCCTACGAGCAGTACTTC; CDR3aa: CASSIPGQSYEQYF
v_gene: TRBV5-1; abundance: NA; j_gene: TRBJ2-4; d_gene: TRBD2; len: 15; CDR3nt: TGCGCCAGCAGCTTGTTGCGGGGGGGCCCGGACATTCAGTACTTC; CDR3aa: CASSLLRGGPDIQYF
v_gene: TRBV2; abundance: NA; j_gene: TRBJ1-6; d_gene: TRBD1; len: 15; CDR3nt: TGTGCCAGCAAACAGGGGAGCACCTATAATTCACCCCTCCACTTT; CDR3aa: CASKQGSTYNSPLHF
v_gene: TRBV5-1; abundance: NA; j_gene: TRBJ2-5; d_gene: TRBD2; len: 18; CDR3nt: TGCGCCAGCAGCCCCAGTCGGACTAGCGGGATAGGCGGAGAGACCCAGTACTTC; CDR3aa: CASSPSRTSGIGGETQYF
v_gene: TRBV7-2; abundance: NA; j_gene: TRBJ1-5; d_gene: TRBD1; len: 15; CDR3nt: TGTGCCAGCAGCTCGGGACAGGGAAGCAATCAGCCCCAGCATTTT; CDR3aa: CASSSGQGSNQPQHF
v_gene: TRBV19; abundance: NA; j_gene: TRBJ1-1; d_gene: NA; len: 13; CDR3nt: TGTGCCAGTAACCCCGGAGGGAACACTGAAGCTTTCTTT; CDR3aa: CASNPGGNTEAFF
v_gene: TRBV30; abundance: few; j_gene: TRBJ1-1; d_gene: NA; len: 14; CDR3nt: TGTGCCTCCCAGGGTGGGGAAGAGAGCACTGAAGCTTTCTTT; CDR3aa: CASQGGEESTEAFF
v_gene: TRBV19; abundance: NA; j_gene: TRBJ1-4; d_gene: NA; len: 16; CDR3nt: TGTGCCAGTAGTATGGGACCGCAGGACCCTAATGAAAAACTGTTTTTT; CDR3aa: CASSMGPQDPNEKLFF
v_gene: TRBV27; abundance: NA; j_gene: TRBJ1-1; d_gene: TRBD1; len: 13; CDR3nt: TGTGCCAGCAGTCTCAGGGGGAGCACTGAAGCTTTCTTT; CDR3aa: CASSLRGSTEAFF
v_gene: TRBV5-1; abundance: once; j_gene: TRBJ2-3; d_gene: NA; len: 14; CDR3nt: TGCGCCAGCAGCTTGCGGACTAGCACAGATACGCAGTATTTT; CDR3aa: CASSLRTSTDTQYF
v_gene: TRBV10-3; abundance: NA; j_gene: TRBJ2-3; d_gene: TRBD2; len: 18; CDR3nt: TGTGCCATCAGTGAGCGGACTAGCGGGGGGAAAAACACAGATACGCAGTATTTT; CDR3aa: CAISERTSGGKNTDTQYF
v_gene: TRBV7-6; abundance: NA; j_gene: TRBJ2-1; d_gene: NA; len: 15; CDR3nt: TGTGCCAGCAGCTTAAGTAAGGGGCCCTACAATGAGCAGTTCTTC; CDR3aa: CASSLSKGPYNEQFF
v_gene: TRBV5-1; abundance: NA; j_gene: TRBJ1-2; d_gene: NA; len: 15; CDR3nt: TGCGCCAGCAGCTTGGGTTCGGCAGGGCTCAGGGGCTACACCTTC; CDR3aa: CASSLGSAGLRGYTF
v_gene: TRBV21-1; abundance: NA; j_gene: TRBJ1-5; d_gene: NA; len: 18; CDR3nt: TGTGCCAGCAGCAATTTCAGGGGCGCGGATAGTAGCAATCAGCCCCAGCATTTT; CDR3aa: CASSNFRGADSSNQPQHF
v_gene: TRBV5-6; abundance: NA; j_gene: TRBJ2-1; d_gene: TRBD1; len: 17; CDR3nt: TGTGCCAGCAGCTTGACAACAGGGGGCTCTTCCTACAATGAGCAGTTCTTC; CDR3aa: CASSLTTGGSSYNEQFF
v_gene: TRBV6-5; abundance: NA; j_gene: TRBJ1-3; d_gene: NA; len: 11; CDR3nt: TGTGCCAGCAGTGAGAGAGACACCATATATTTT; CDR3aa: CASSERDTIYF
v_gene: TRBV10-3; abundance: NA; j_gene: TRBJ2-1; d_gene: TRBD2; len: 15; CDR3nt: TGTGCCATCAATGCCGGGACTAGCGGATACAATGAGCAGTTCTTC; CDR3aa: CAINAGTSGYNEQFF
v_gene: TRBV6-1; abundance: NA; j_gene: TRBJ2-7; d_gene: TRBD1; len: 15; CDR3nt: TGTGCCAGCAGTCTTGGGACAGGGGGCCCTTGGGAGCAGTACTTC; CDR3aa: CASSLGTGGPWEQYF
v_gene: TRBV19; abundance: NA; j_gene: TRBJ1-2; d_gene: NA; len: 13; CDR3nt: TGTGCCAGTAGTATGAGGCAGGGAGGTGGCTACACCTTC; CDR3aa: CASSMRQGGGYTF
v_gene: TRBV19; abundance: NA; j_gene: TRBJ1-2; d_gene: NA; len: 14; CDR3nt: TGTGCCACCCAACCCTCATGGGGGAACTATGGCTACACCTTC; CDR3aa: CATQPSWGNYGYTF
v_gene: TRBV5-1; abundance: NA; j_gene: TRBJ1-6; d_gene: TRBD1; len: 16; CDR3nt: TGCGCCAGCAGCTTTTCCGGGACAGGGTCTGGGTCACCCCTCCACTTT; CDR3aa: CASSFSGTGSGSPLHF
v_gene: TRBV18; abundance: NA; j_gene: TRBJ1-1; d_gene: NA; len: 13; CDR3nt: TGTGCCAGCTCACTCGGAGGGACCACTGAAGCTTTCTTT; CDR3aa: CASSLGGTTEAFF
v_gene: TRBV10-3; abundance: NA; j_gene: TRBJ2-3; d_gene: NA; len: 17; CDR3nt: TGTGCCATCAGTCGGACTTCGGACAGTTCTAGCACAGATACGCAGTATTTT; CDR3aa: CAISRTSDSSSTDTQYF
v_gene: TRBV10-3; abundance: NA; j_gene: TRBJ1-2; d_gene: NA; len: 13; CDR3nt: TGTGCCATCCGAGACAGCACGAACTATGGCTACACCTTC; CDR3aa: CAIRDSTNYGYTF
v_gene: TRBV29-1; abundance: NA; j_gene: TRBJ2-7; d_gene: TRBD2; len: 17; CDR3nt: TGCAGCGTTGAGGCAGGGGTGCAGGCGGGAGGCATCGACGAGCAGTACTTC; CDR3aa: CSVEAGVQAGGIDEQYF
v_gene: TRBV12-2; abundance: NA; j_gene: TRBJ2-1; d_gene: NA; len: 17; CDR3nt: TGTGCAAGTCGCTTGGGGGGGAGAGCCGGGACGCGACTAGAGCAGTTCTTC; CDR3aa: CASRLGGRAGTRLEQFF
v_gene: TRBV2; abundance: NA; j_gene: TRBJ2-1; d_gene: NA; len: 17; CDR3nt: TGTGCCAGCAGTGAAGCGCTAGGAGTAAGCTCCTACAATGAGCAGTTCTTC; CDR3aa: CASSEALGVSSYNEQFF
v_gene: TRBV9; abundance: once; j_gene: TRBJ2-1; d_gene: TRBD2; len: 19; CDR3nt: TGTGCCAGCAGCGCCCTTAGTGGCCCCCTAGCGGGAGGGCCCAATGAGCAGTTCTTC; CDR3aa: CASSALSGPLAGGPNEQFF
v_gene: TRBV6-6; abundance: once; j_gene: TRBJ2-3; d_gene: TRBD1; len: 15; CDR3nt: TGTGCCAGCAGTTCTGCCGGGACAGCTGCAGATACGCAGTATTTT; CDR3aa: CASSSAGTAADTQYF
v_gene: TRBV28; abundance: NA; j_gene: TRBJ2-5; d_gene: NA; len: 12; CDR3nt: TGTGCCAGCAGCCCCCAAAAGGGGGCCCAGTACTTC; CDR3aa: CASSPQKGAQYF